The 16 T cell receptor beta chains in this list originate from one sample, sequenced in a study of identical twins' blood T cells. TCRdb recomputed calls from the 5' RACE reads with MiXCR, one row per CDR3 protein. The sample has a few hundred thousand distinct CDR3 sequences, 28% seen once. The specimen was PBMCs. Source of these receptors: a woman aged 18 to 55 in good health.

Regarding this clonotype: A much bigger clone sits one base away, suggesting this may be a read error. The V and J genes are TRBV29-1 and TRBJ1-1, with unresolved D. The CDR3 has 11 residues. Germline-derived CDR1 and CDR2 are SQVTM and ANQGSEA. The CDR3 DNA sequence: TGCAGCGTTGAGCACAACACTGAAACTTTCTTT. Translation gives CSVEHNTETFF.

The V call is TRBV11-2, the J call TRBJ1-1; D uncertain. The CDR3 is 14 amino acids. Germline V gene lookup returns CDR1 SGHAT and CDR2 FQNNGV. The V and J ends lost 3 bases and 5 bases respectively, with 13 bases between them. The CDR3 sequence: CASSLAGVRTEAFF. The CDR3, as DNA: TGTGCCAGCAGCTTGGCTGGGGTAAGAACTGAAGCTTTCTTT.

This clonotype was counted only a few times. The gene calls are TRBV24-1 and TRBJ2-5, with D unclear. Germline V gene lookup returns CDR1 KGHDR and CDR2 SFDVKD. The CDR3 contains 12 residues. Trimming left V 5 bases short and J 1 base short, with 4 bases between. The CDR3 region is CATSGTQETQYF. The DNA of the CDR3 is TGTGCCACCAGTGGGACCCAAGAGACCCAGTACTTC.

This clonotype was picked up a small number of times. The chain carries TRBV29-1 and TRBJ2-7; TRBD1 matches at 7 bases. This CDR3 comprises 14 residues. Trimming removed 4 bases from V and 2 bases from J; junction bases left unmatched: 8. Looked up from germline, CDR1 is SQVTM and CDR2 is ANQGSEA. As DNA, the CDR3 is TGCAGCGTTGGTCTTGGACAGGCCACCTACGAGCAGTACTTC. Translation: CSVGLGQATYEQYF.

This clonotype was observed a few times. The rearrangement links TRBV12-3 or TRBV12-4 to TRBJ2-2; D call uncertain. Trimming stripped 3 bases from V and 8 bases from J, with 13 bases between. The length of the CDR3 is 14 residues. The CDR3 loop is CASSLEVPRGELFF. The CDR3 DNA reads as TGTGCCAGCAGTTTGGAAGTCCCGCGAGGGGAGCTGTTTTTT.

The rearrangement links TRBV20-1 to TRBJ2-1; no clear D gene. V lost 2 bases, J lost 4 bases, and 15 bases lay in between. The CDR3 is 15 residues long. Germline assignment: CDR1 DFQATT and CDR2 SNEGSKA (reference sequence). CDR3 region: CSARLETGVYNEQFF. The DNA for the CDR3 is TGCAGTGCTAGACTGGAGACTGGAGTATACAATGAGCAGTTCTTC.

This clonotype was observed once. An end of the junction does not agree with germline; a read error may underlie this. The V call is TRBV5-1, the J call TRBJ1-1; possibly TRBD1 for D (6 bases). This CDR3 contains 15 residues. Germline lookup yields CDR1 SGHRS and CDR2 YFSETQ. CDR3 sequence: CASRRGGGGLTGAFF. The CDR3 DNA reads TGCGCCAGCCGGAGAGGGGGAGGAGGGTTGACTGGAGCTTTCTTT.

The sample holds a few counts of this clonotype. J is TRBJ1-4 and V is TRBV7-9; D is perhaps TRBD1 (5 bases). The CDR3 covers 15 residues. Germline CDR1 SEHNR, CDR2 FQNEAQ (reference sequence). Trimming cost V 8 bases and J 3 bases, with 16 bases left between them. CDR3 bases: TGTGCCAGCTTATCAATGGGGGGACCTAATGAAAAACTGTTTTTT. Its protein product is CASLSMGGPNEKLFF.

This clonotype was seen only a few times. The rearrangement links TRBV5-1 to TRBJ1-2; D gene uncertain. Looked up from germline, CDR1 is SGHRS and CDR2 is YFSETQ. The CDR3 sequence is 11 residues long. V lost 3 bases and J 6 bases, leaving 6 bases between the germline ends. The CDR3 DNA is TGCGCCAGCAGCTCGCGTCATGGCTACACCTTC. Encoded protein: CASSSRHGYTF.

The V gene is TRBV6-6, the J gene TRBJ1-5; possibly TRBD1 for D (5 bases). Trimming shortened V by 10 bases and J by 8 bases, and 18 bases separated the two germline ends. The CDR3 totals 13 residues. Germline V CDR1 and CDR2: MNHNY, SVGAGI (reference sequence). The CDR3 DNA is TGTGCCAAGAGCACGGGGCTGAATGAGCCCCAGCATTTT. Its translation is CAKSTGLNEPQHF.

This clonotype was picked up many times. Here the CDR3 DNA reads TGCACCCCAAACGGGGTCCCCTGGAACACTGAAGCTTTCTTT. This encodes CTPNGVPWNTEAFF. V is TRBV29-1 and J is TRBJ1-1; D is ambiguous. The CDR3 contains 14 residues. Germline V gene data show CDR1 as SQVTM and CDR2 as ANQGSEA.

V and J are TRBV18 and TRBJ2-3, with a weak D call TRBD2 (5 bases). The germline V and J ends were trimmed by 3 bases and 4 bases, with 14 bases remaining between them. Germline CDR1 and CDR2: KGHSH and LQKENI. The CDR3 loop spans 15 amino acids. The CDR3 region is CASSPQGSEADTQYF. In DNA, the CDR3 is TGTGCCAGCTCACCGCAAGGGAGCGAGGCAGATACGCAGTATTTT.

The gene calls are TRBV19 and TRBJ2-7; D remains unclear. Trimming cost V 4 bases and J 1 base, with 8 bases left between them. The CDR3 spans 13 residues. Germline V gene sequence: CDR1 LNHDA, CDR2 SQIVND (reference sequence). The CDR3 loop is CASSTDGSYEQYF. The CDR3 bases are TGTGCCAGTAGTACGGACGGTTCCTACGAGCAGTACTTC.

The chain recombines TRBV12-3 or TRBV12-4 with TRBJ2-5; no clear D. CDR3 size: 12 residues. Trimming cost V 6 bases and J 7 bases, with 12 bases left between them. Here the CDR3 DNA reads TGTGCCAGCAGCCGTGCCCCCAGGACCCAGTACTTC. Residues: CASSRAPRTQYF.

The chain employs TRBV7-2 and TRBJ1-2, with D unclear. Per germline, CDR1 SGHTA and CDR2 FQGNSA. The V end was cut by 5 bases, the J end by 5 bases, with 12 bases between. The CDR3 is made up of 13 amino acids. The CDR3 DNA is TGTGCCAGCAGCCCCAGGCTCTCTTATGGCTACACCTTC. This translates into CASSPRLSYGYTF.

The chain is built from TRBV7-2 and TRBJ2-2; 8 nucleotides align to TRBD2. Germline loops: CDR1 SGHTA, CDR2 FQGNSA. J was trimmed by 3 bases and V by 5 bases; bases with no gene match: 8. CDR3 size: 16 residues. The CDR3 reads CASSLRAGDYTGELFF. The CDR3 DNA reads as TGTGCCAGCAGCCTTCGAGCGGGGGACTACACCGGGGAGCTGTTTTTT.